This T cell receptor (beta chain) came from a study of CD8 T cells in ankylosing spondylitis. This clonotype has only a few counts. J lost 5 bases, V lost 3 bases, and 10 bases had no gene match. CDR1 and CDR2 (germline): SEHNR, FQNEAQ (reference sequence). This CDR3 is 16 amino acids long. MiXCR, applied by TCRdb to the 5' RACE reads, yields one record per CDR3 protein. The data show 350,000 or so distinct CDR3 sequences, about 15% seen once. The rearrangement links TRBV7-9 to TRBJ2-5; 9 bases line up with TRBD1. Specimen: blood, either unsorted or a sorted T cell fraction (not recorded which). The receptor was derived from a male donor with ankylosing spondylitis or in good health (not recorded which). The CDR3: CASSFSGTGGGETQYF. The CDR3, as DNA: TGTGCCAGCAGCTTCTCCGGAACAGGGGGCGGTGAGACCCAGTACTTC.